Sequencing of this T cell receptor (beta chain) was carried out in a study of cytomegalovirus exposure and HLA in healthy donors. About the study: The platform used for the approximately 130 validation repertoires matched that of the 500 to 850 first-cohort repertoires, a later analysis reported. Whole-study results and caveats: In vitro, a few CMV-associated chains proved specific for CMV antigens. The investigators catalogued 150 or so TCR beta chains as cytomegalovirus-associated.

The CDR3 has 14 residues. Trimming took off 2 bases at V and 3 bases at J, with 8 bases between the two ends. Germline V lookup: CDR1 SGHTA, CDR2 FQGNSA. Worth noting for this clone: What it binds is unknown.

Method: immunoSEQ multiplex PCR; TCRdb's copy keeps in-frame clones and lacks some. Of more than 55,000 clones listed, 80% to 90% were seen once; the top ten hold around 1.2%. It was the roughly 120-subject validation cohort, separate from the approximately 670-subject first cohort, to which the donors belonged. Sequencing was done on a sample of PBMCs. The origin of this receptor is a woman aged 18-29 years in good health and CMV-seronegative. The chain carries TRBV7-2 and TRBJ1-5; no firm D call. Here the CDR3 reads CASSLLSSNQPQHF. CDR3 nucleotide sequence: TGTGCCAGCAGCTTATTATCTTCCAATCAGCCCCAGCATTTT. Full variable domain (missing parts from reference TRBV7-2 and TRBJ1-5): GAGVSQSPSNKVTEKGKDVELRCDPISGHTALYWYRQSLGQGLEFLIYFQGNSAPDKSGLPSDRFSAERTGGSVSTLTIQRTQQEDSAVYLCASSLLSSNQPQHFGDGTRLSIL.